The 28 T cell receptor beta chains below all came from one sample that was sequenced in a study of cytomegalovirus exposure and HLA in healthy donors. Primers for the PCR totalled 60 Vbeta and 13 Jbeta. Sequencing used immunoSEQ multiplex PCR; TCRdb keeps in-frame clones, though not all of them. Of about 140,000 clones in the sample, 80% were seen once. What was sequenced was PBMCs. The receptors shown here come from a middle-aged man in good health and CMV-seropositive.

This clone was recorded at least ten times. The V and J genes are TRBV19 and TRBJ1-5, with a possible D match to TRBD1 (5 bases). This CDR3 has 15 residues. V was cut by 2 bases and J by 3 bases, with 11 bases left in between. The V gene's germline CDR1 is LNHDA and CDR2 SQIVND (reference sequence). CDR3 sequence: CASSISGAPNQPQHF. The CDR3 DNA is TGTGCCAGTAGTATAAGTGGGGCTCCCAATCAGCCCCAGCATTTT.

The chain couples TRBV6-4 to TRBJ1-5, with D possibly TRBD1 on 5 matching bases. Germline assignment: CDR1 MRHNA and CDR2 SNTAGT. This CDR3 is 14 amino acids long. The V end lost 6 bases, the J end lost 2 bases, and 11 bases lay between the germline ends. The CDR3 is CASSPGAGNQPQHF. CDR3 coding DNA: TGTGCCAGCAGCCCTGGGGCGGGCAATCAGCCCCAGCATTTT.

The gene calls are TRBV6-1 and TRBJ2-1, with 7 bases matching TRBD1. This CDR3 is built from 15 residues. CDR1 MNHNS and CDR2 SASEGT come from the germline V gene. V was clipped by 6 bases and J by 0 bases; unmatched bases: 5. Here the CDR3 reads CASSARQGSYNEQFF. CDR3 DNA: TGTGCCAGCAGCGCCAGACAGGGCTCCTACAATGAGCAGTTCTTC.

The V call is TRBV7-8, the J call TRBJ2-7, with 8 bases that match TRBD2. V trimming: 0 bases; J trimming: 9 bases; junction bases outside the gene matches: 10. There are 15 residues in the CDR3. Germline CDR1 SGHVS, CDR2 FQNEAQ. This chain's CDR3 is CASSLARAGVIGQYF. DNA for the CDR3: TGTGCCAGCAGCTTAGCTCGAGCGGGAGTAATTGGGCAGTACTTC.

V usage is TRBV6-5 and J usage is TRBJ2-7, with a possible D match to TRBD2 (5 bases). The germline V gene has CDR1 MNHEY and CDR2 SVGAGI. Deletions cut 0 bases from V and 6 bases from J, with 9 bases between. The CDR3 totals 13 residues. The CDR3 here is CASSYSPGSEQYF. As DNA, the CDR3 is TGTGCCAGCAGTTACTCGCCGGGGAGCGAGCAGTACTTC.

The chain employs TRBV28 and TRBJ1-4, with D possibly TRBD1 on 6 matching bases. The germline gives CDR1 MDHEN, CDR2 SYDVKM. V lost 8 bases and J 7 bases, leaving 26 bases between the germline ends. The CDR3 consists of 17 residues. CDR3 sequence (DNA): TGTGCCAGCTATCGCGGATACGGCGGGGGGCTGGGTGAAAAACTGTTTTTT. Protein: CASYRGYGGGLGEKLFF.

The table lists this clone with a few counts. The rearrangement uses TRBV7-2 and TRBJ2-3; D not resolved. Germline-derived CDR1 and CDR2 are SGHTA and FQGNSA. The V and J ends lost 0 bases and 2 bases respectively, with 3 bases between them. The CDR3 has 13 residues. CDR3 protein: CASSLAATDTQYF. The CDR3 DNA sequence: TGTGCCAGCAGCTTAGCGGCCACAGATACGCAGTATTTT.

The rearrangement links TRBV14 to TRBJ2-5; 11 nucleotides agree with TRBD2. The germline V gene has CDR1 SGHDN and CDR2 FVKESK. V was pared by 0 bases and J by 5 bases, with 8 bases of the junction left unmatched. CDR3 size: 17 residues. The CDR3: CASSQDALAGVTETQYF. CDR3 sequence (DNA): TGTGCCAGCAGCCAAGATGCACTAGCGGGAGTTACGGAGACCCAGTACTTC.

J is TRBJ2-7 and V is TRBV19; D is possibly TRBD2 (6 bases). The germline CDR1 and CDR2 sequences are LNHDA and SQIVND (reference sequence). V dropped 5 bases and J dropped 3 bases, with 17 bases sitting between them. The CDR3 extends over 15 amino acids. CDR3 nucleotides: TGTGCCAGTAGTTGGGGGGAGGTCCCCCACTACGAGCAGTACTTC. Protein product: CASSWGEVPHYEQYF.

This chain uses TRBV5-4 with TRBJ2-1; TRBD1 matches at 9 bases. Germline V gene lookup returns CDR1 SGHNT and CDR2 YYREEE (reference sequence). V lost 8 bases to trimming and J lost 6 bases; unmatched junction nucleotides: 6. The CDR3 contains 13 residues. The CDR3 DNA reads TGTGCCAGTTCGGGGACAGGGATCAATGAGCAGTTCTTC. Its translation is CASSGTGINEQFF.

The chain joins TRBV5-4 to TRBJ1-2; D gene ambiguous. The CDR3 spans 14 residues. V gave up 0 bases and J gave up 2 bases, with 8 bases separating them. Germline V gives CDR1 SGHNT, CDR2 YYREEE (reference sequence). CDR3 region: CASSLAQRNYGYTF. The CDR3 bases are TGTGCCAGCAGCTTGGCCCAGAGGAACTATGGCTACACCTTC.

The chain couples TRBV28 to TRBJ1-5, with 7 bases lining up with TRBD1. V lost 5 bases to trimming and J lost 0 bases; unmatched junction nucleotides: 7. The length of the CDR3 is 16 residues. Germline V gene data show CDR1 as MDHEN and CDR2 as SYDVKM. CDR3 DNA: TGTGCCAGCAGTCCCCGGGACAGCTATAGCAATCAGCCCCAGCATTTT. It translates to CASSPRDSYSNQPQHF. Filled out from reference TRBV28 and TRBJ1-5, the complete variable domain reads DVKVTQSSRYLVKRTGEKVFLECVQDMDHENMFWYRQDPGLGLRLIYFSYDVKMKEKGDIPEGYSVSREKKERFSLILESASTNQTSMYLCASSPRDSYSNQPQHFGDGTRLSIL.

The V gene is TRBV6-1, the J gene TRBJ1-1; D gene uncertain. Trimming pared 3 bases from V and 11 bases from J, leaving 4 bases between. The CDR3 contains 9 residues. Per the germline V gene, CDR1 is MNHNS and CDR2 is SASEGT. The CDR3 DNA reads TGTGCCAGCAGTGACTCTGCTTTCTTT. This encodes CASSDSAFF.

This rearrangement joins TRBV21-1 to TRBJ2-7; the listed D gene, TRBD1, was not tested against the DNA. TRBV21-1 is marked as a pseudogene. This CDR3 has 17 amino acids. This CDR3 reads CASSKAPFSGRYYEQYF. The DNA of the CDR3 is TGTGCCAGCAGCAAAGCCCCTTTTTCAGGGCGCTACTACGAGCAGTACTTC.

V gene TRBV18 combines with J gene TRBJ1-2; no clear D gene. Trimming took 4 bases from V and 3 from J, leaving 9 bases between them. The CDR3 covers 13 residues. In germline, CDR1 is KGHSH, CDR2 LQKENI. This CDR3 reads CASSLDKYYGYTF. Here the CDR3 DNA reads TGTGCCAGCTCACTCGACAAGTACTATGGCTACACCTTC.

V usage is TRBV5-1 and J usage is TRBJ2-2; 11 bases fit TRBD2. CDR3 length: 16 residues. Losses at the gene ends were 2 bases for V and 4 bases for J; bases not matched to a gene: 4. CDR1 SGHRS and CDR2 YFSETQ come from the germline V gene. This CDR3 is CASSFGLAGTTGELFF. The CDR3 region has the DNA TGCGCCAGCAGCTTCGGACTAGCGGGCACCACCGGGGAGCTGTTTTTT.

This clone was seen a few times. The chain recombines TRBV29-1 with TRBJ2-7, with 10 bases identical to TRBD1. The J segment lost 1 base and the V segment lost 6 bases, leaving 6 bases of the junction unmatched. This CDR3 contains 14 residues. Germline V gene sequence: CDR1 SQVTM, CDR2 ANQGSEA. The CDR3 spells CSVARQGASYEQYF. CDR3 nucleotide sequence: TGCAGCGTCGCGAGACAGGGGGCGTCCTACGAGCAGTACTTC.

This clone came up a few times. The gene calls are TRBV2 and TRBJ2-7; tentatively, D is TRBD1 (6 bases). The germline V gene has CDR1 SNHLY and CDR2 FYNNEI. With 11 bases removed from V and 2 bases from J, the gap between germline ends came to 13 bases. CDR3 length equals 12 residues. DNA of the CDR3: TGTGCCGGCCGTCCAGGGGCCTACGAGCAGTACTTC. This gives the protein CAGRPGAYEQYF. The whole variable domain, filled in from reference TRBV2 and TRBJ2-7, reads EPEVTQTPSHQVTQMGQEVILRCVPISNHLYFYWYRQILGQKVEFLVSFYNNEISEKSEIFDDQFSVERPDGSNFTLKIRSTKLEDSAMYFCAGRPGAYEQYFGPGTRLTVT.

V and J are TRBV6-5 and TRBJ2-1; a possible D gene is TRBD1 (5 bases). The V gene's germline CDR1 is MNHEY and CDR2 SVGAGI. The CDR3 covers 12 residues. V shed 6 bases and J shed 6 bases, with 9 bases lying between them. The CDR3: CASRGQGNEQFF. For the CDR3, the DNA is TGTGCCAGCAGGGGGCAGGGCAATGAGCAGTTCTTC.

This clone was observed once. This chain uses TRBV19 with TRBJ1-5; D possibly corresponds to TRBD1 (5 bases). V was shortened by 3 bases and J by 4 bases, with 16 bases between the two germline ends. CDR1 and CDR2 from the germline V gene are LNHDA and SQIVND (reference sequence). CDR3 size: 16 residues. CDR3 in amino acids: CASSIGGSLTNQPQHF. CDR3 DNA sequence: TGTGCCAGTAGTATCGGGGGGTCGCTGACTAATCAGCCCCAGCATTTT.

The chain has TRBV7-2 and TRBJ1-2; no clear D gene. Germline loops: CDR1 SGHTA, CDR2 FQGNSA. CDR3 length equals 14 residues. V lost 4 bases and J lost 6, with 15 bases in between. The CDR3 DNA reads TGTGCCAGCAGCTCCGAGGGATACCCCCATGGCTACACCTTC. It is translated as CASSSEGYPHGYTF.

The chain joins TRBV5-6 to TRBJ2-5; the D gene is possibly TRBD2 (6 bases). Germline V gene lookup returns CDR1 SGHDT and CDR2 YYEEEE. CDR3 length: 16 amino acids. Trimming shortened V by 0 bases and J by 5 bases, and 17 bases separated the two germline ends. CDR3 residues: CASSLETRGAGETQYF. CDR3 nucleotide sequence: TGTGCCAGCAGCTTGGAAACGAGGGGCGCGGGGGAGACCCAGTACTTC. The whole variable domain, remainder taken from reference TRBV5-6 and TRBJ2-5, is DAGVTQSPTHLIKTRGQQVTLRCSPKSGHDTVSWYQQALGQGPQFIFQYYEEEERQRGNFPDRFSGHQFPNYSSELNVNALLLGDSALYLCASSLETRGAGETQYFGPGTRLLVL.

Here the CDR3 reads CASSLGPAGGYNEQFF. CDR3 coding DNA: TGTGCCAGCAGCTTGGGTCCAGCGGGAGGATACAATGAGCAGTTCTTC. The V and J genes are TRBV7-2 and TRBJ2-1; TRBD2 matches at 9 bases. CDR1 SGHTA and CDR2 FQGNSA come from the germline V gene. The CDR3 length is 16 residues. The J segment lost 4 bases and the V segment lost 3 bases, leaving 7 bases of the junction unmatched.

The chain has TRBV7-9 and TRBJ1-2; 8 positions match TRBD1. CDR3 length equals 14 residues. The ends lost 2 bases at V and 6 bases at J; junction bases unmatched: 5. Germline V CDR1 and CDR2: SEHNR, FQNEAQ (reference sequence). This CDR3 is CASSLTDREDGYTF. CDR3 nucleotide sequence: TGTGCCAGCAGCTTAACGGACAGGGAGGATGGCTACACCTTC.

This clone has a single count. The V and J genes are TRBV6-1 and TRBJ1-5; 7 bases line up with TRBD1. Germline CDR1 is MNHNS and CDR2 is SASEGT. The trim removed 7 bases at V and 11 bases at J, leaving 11 bases unmatched. The CDR3 sequence is 13 residues long. The CDR3 sequence: CASTRDSLRAQHF. The CDR3 DNA follows: TGTGCCAGCACTCGGGACAGCCTTAGGGCCCAGCATTTT.

The genes are TRBV18 and TRBJ2-6; a weak D match, TRBD2 (5 bases). Germline assignment: CDR1 KGHSH and CDR2 LQKENI. The CDR3 is made up of 19 amino acids. V lost 0 bases, J lost 0 bases, and 15 bases lay in between. This CDR3 is CASSPPFWEHPSGANVLTF. The CDR3 DNA reads as TGTGCCAGCTCACCACCCTTTTGGGAGCATCCCTCTGGGGCCAACGTCCTGACTTTC. The variable domain in full, with the rest retrieved from reference TRBV18 and TRBJ2-6, is NAGVMQNPRHLVRRRGQEARLRCSPMKGHSHVYWYRQLPEEGLKFMVYLQKENIIDESGMPKERFSAEFPKEGPSILRIQQVVRGDSAAYFCASSPPFWEHPSGANVLTFGAGSRLTVL.

This clone appeared once. The rearrangement links TRBV7-8 to TRBJ2-7, with D maybe TRBD2 (6 bases). V was pared by 5 bases and J by 7 bases, with 21 bases between. Germline values: CDR1 SGHVS, CDR2 FQNEAQ. The CDR3 is 15 residues long. This chain's CDR3 is CASSRGISGSGEQYF. Written as DNA, the CDR3 is TGTGCCAGCAGCCGGGGGATCTCGGGGTCGGGGGAGCAGTACTTC.

The chain carries TRBV10-2 and TRBJ2-3; 8 nucleotides agree with TRBD1. The CDR3 is 14 amino acids. Germline CDR1 is WSHSY and CDR2 is SAAADI. Trimming cost V 6 bases and J 1 base; bases outside gene matches: 3. As DNA, the CDR3 is TGCGCCAGCAGCAAGGACAGGGGCACAGATACGCAGTATTTT. This gives the protein CASSKDRGTDTQYF.